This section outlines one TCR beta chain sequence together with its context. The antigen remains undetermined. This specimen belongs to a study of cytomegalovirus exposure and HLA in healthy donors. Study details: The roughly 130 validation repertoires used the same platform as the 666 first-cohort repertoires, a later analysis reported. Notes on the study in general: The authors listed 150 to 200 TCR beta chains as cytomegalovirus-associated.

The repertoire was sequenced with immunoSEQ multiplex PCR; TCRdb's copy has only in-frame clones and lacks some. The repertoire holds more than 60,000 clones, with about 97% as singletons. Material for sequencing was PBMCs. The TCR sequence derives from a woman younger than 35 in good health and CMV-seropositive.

CDR3 amino acids: CSANRGYGYTF. CDR3 DNA sequence: TGCAGTGCGAACCGAGGCTATGGCTACACCTTC. The chain is built from TRBV20-1 and TRBJ1-2; D is unresolved. The ends were cut back, 6 bases at V and 4 bases at J, with 9 bases in the middle. Germline V gene lookup returns CDR1 DFQATT and CDR2 SNEGSKA (reference sequence). The CDR3 has 11 residues.